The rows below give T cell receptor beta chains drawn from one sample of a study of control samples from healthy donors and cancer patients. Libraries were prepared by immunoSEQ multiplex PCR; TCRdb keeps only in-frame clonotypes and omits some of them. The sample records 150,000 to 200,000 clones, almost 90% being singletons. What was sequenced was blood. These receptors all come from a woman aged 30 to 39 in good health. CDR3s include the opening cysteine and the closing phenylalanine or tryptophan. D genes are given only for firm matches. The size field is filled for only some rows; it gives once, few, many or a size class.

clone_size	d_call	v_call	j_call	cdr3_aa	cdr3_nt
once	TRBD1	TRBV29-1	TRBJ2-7	CSAVAGGGYEQYF	TGCAGCGCAGTGGCAGGGGGCGGCTACGAGCAGTACTTC
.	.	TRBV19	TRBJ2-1	CASSLVQATYNEQFF	TGTGCCAGTAGTCTCGTTCAGGCGACCTACAATGAGCAGTTCTTC
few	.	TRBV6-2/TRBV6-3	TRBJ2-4	CASSYYVALELAKNIQYF	TGTGCCAGCAGTTACTACGTCGCGCTCGAACTAGCCAAAAACATTCAGTACTTC
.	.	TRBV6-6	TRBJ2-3	CASSYGGRTDTQYF	TGTGCCAGCAGTTACGGGGGACGCACAGATACGCAGTATTTT
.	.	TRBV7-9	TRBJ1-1	CASSPTDSNTEAFF	TGTGCCAGCAGTCCCACCGACAGCAACACTGAAGCTTTCTTT
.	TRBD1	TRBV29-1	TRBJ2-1	CSGTQGSSYNEQFF	TGCAGCGGCACACAGGGGAGCTCCTACAATGAGCAGTTCTTC
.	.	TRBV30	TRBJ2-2	CAFVPWGTGELFF	TGTGCCTTCGTTCCCTGGGGGACCGGGGAGCTGTTTTTT
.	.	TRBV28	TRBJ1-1	CASPGTEHMNTEAFF	TGTGCCAGCCCTGGGACGGAACACATGAACACTGAAGCTTTCTTT
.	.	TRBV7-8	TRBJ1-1	CASRGDTEAFF	TGTGCCAGCAGGGGGGACACTGAAGCTTTCTTT
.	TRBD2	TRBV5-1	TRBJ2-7	CASSLEVSGRPTPLYREQYF	TGCGCCAGCAGCTTGGAGGTTAGCGGGAGGCCAACGCCTTTATATCGGGAGCAGTACTTC
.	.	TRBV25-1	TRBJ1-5	CASSEDGPNQPQHF	TGTGCCAGCAGTGAGGACGGACCCAATCAGCCCCAGCATTTT
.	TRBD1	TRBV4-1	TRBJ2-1	CASSSLRTLDRASYNEQFF	TGCGCCAGCAGCTCCCTGCGCACCTTGGACAGGGCCTCCTACAATGAGCAGTTCTTC
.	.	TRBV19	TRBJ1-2	CASSIGTNYGYTF	TGTGCCAGTAGTATCGGAACCAACTATGGCTACACCTTC
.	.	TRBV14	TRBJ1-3	CASSQGGGGNTIYF	TGTGCCAGCAGCCAAGGAGGTGGTGGAAACACCATATATTTT
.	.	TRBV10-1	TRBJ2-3	CASSVRGGKDTQYF	TGCGCCAGCAGTGTCAGGGGGGGTAAAGATACGCAGTATTTT
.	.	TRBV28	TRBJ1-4	CASSSMGKKEGGEKLFF	TGTGCCAGCAGTTCGATGGGAAAAAAAGAAGGCGGTGAAAAACTGTTTTTT
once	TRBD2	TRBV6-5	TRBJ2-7	CASSYSWREDNEQYF	TGTGCCAGCAGTTACTCATGGCGGGAGGACAACGAGCAGTACTTC
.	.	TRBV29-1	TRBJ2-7	CSVRASSSYEQYF	TGCAGCGTTAGGGCATCGAGCTCCTACGAGCAGTACTTC
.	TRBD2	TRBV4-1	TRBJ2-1	CASSQDPGSGGLYNEQFF	TGCGCCAGCAGCCAAGATCCCGGTAGCGGGGGCCTGTACAATGAGCAGTTCTTC
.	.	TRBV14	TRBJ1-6	CASSQDLSSPLHF	TGTGCCAGCAGCCAAGATCTAAGCTCACCCCTCCACTTT
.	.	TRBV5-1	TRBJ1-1	CASSLTGMNTEAFF	TGCGCCAGCAGCTTGACAGGCATGAACACTGAAGCTTTCTTT
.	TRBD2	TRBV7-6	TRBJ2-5	CASSYSGGGMETQYF	TGTGCCAGCAGCTATAGCGGGGGGGGTATGGAGACCCAGTACTTC
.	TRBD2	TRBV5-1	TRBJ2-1	CASSSGTSGGSYNEQFF	TGCGCCAGCAGCTCCGGGACTAGCGGGGGGTCTTACAATGAGCAGTTCTTC
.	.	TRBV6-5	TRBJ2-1	CASGWTGLKEQFF	TGTGCCAGCGGTTGGACTGGGTTAAAAGAGCAGTTCTTC
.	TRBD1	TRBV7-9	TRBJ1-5	CASSKTGVRQPQHF	TGTGCCAGCAGCAAGACAGGGGTTCGCCAGCCCCAGCATTTT
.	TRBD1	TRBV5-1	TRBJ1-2	CASSFGTGVGYGYTF	TGCGCCAGCAGCTTTGGGACAGGGGTAGGCTATGGCTACACCTTC
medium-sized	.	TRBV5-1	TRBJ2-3	CASRPLDTQYF	TGCGCCAGCAGACCTTTAGATACGCAGTATTTT
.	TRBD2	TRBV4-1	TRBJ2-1	CASSTRDAPSGSSYNEQFF	TGCGCCAGCAGCACTAGGGACGCCCCTAGCGGAAGCTCCTACAATGAGCAGTTCTTC
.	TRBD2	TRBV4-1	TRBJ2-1	CASSPPLGPHLSGGSYNEQFF	TGCGCCAGCAGCCCCCCGTTGGGCCCCCATCTTTCGGGGGGATCCTACAATGAGCAGTTCTTC
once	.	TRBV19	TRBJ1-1	CASSSTGRHPGNTEAFF	TGTGCCAGTAGTAGTACGGGACGTCACCCCGGGAACACTGAAGCTTTCTTT
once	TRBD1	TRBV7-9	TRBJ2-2	CASSDPGQGASGELFF	TGTGCCAGCAGCGACCCGGGACAGGGGGCGTCCGGGGAGCTGTTTTTT
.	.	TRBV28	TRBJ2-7	CASSLGGSYEQYF	TGTGCCAGCAGTTTAGGGGGGAGTTACGAGCAGTACTTC
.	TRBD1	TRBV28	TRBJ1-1	CASSVSVGTEMNTEAFF	TGTGCCAGCTCCGTATCAGTGGGGACAGAGATGAACACTGAAGCTTTCTTT
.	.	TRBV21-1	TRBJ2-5	CASSKRSRGETQYF	TGTGCCAGCAGCAAACGAAGCCGGGGGGAGACCCAGTACTTC
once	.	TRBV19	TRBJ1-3	CASSPRTRAYTGNTIYF	TGTGCCAGTAGCCCCCGCACTAGGGCATACACTGGAAACACCATATATTTT
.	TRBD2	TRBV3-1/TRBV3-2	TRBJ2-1	CASSGGLILAGEQFF	TGTGCCAGCAGCGGCGGACTGATTTTAGCGGGTGAGCAGTTCTTC
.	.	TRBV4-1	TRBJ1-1	CASSQEGRTGTEAFF	TGCGCCAGCAGCCAAGAAGGGAGGACGGGGACTGAAGCTTTCTTT
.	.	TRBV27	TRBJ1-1	CASSIGRNTEAFF	TGTGCCAGCAGTATAGGGAGGAACACTGAAGCTTTCTTT
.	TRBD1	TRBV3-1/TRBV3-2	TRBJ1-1	CASSQRDSATEAFF	TGTGCCAGCAGCCAAAGGGACAGTGCCACTGAAGCTTTCTTT
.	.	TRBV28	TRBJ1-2	CASSPPRPKMDGYTF	TGTGCCAGCAGTCCCCCACGGCCGAAGATGGATGGCTACACCTTC
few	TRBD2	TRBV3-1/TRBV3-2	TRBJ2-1	CASSPAGAPGNEQFF	TGTGCCAGCAGCCCAGCGGGGGCCCCAGGTAATGAGCAGTTCTTC
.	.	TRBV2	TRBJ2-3	CADRRSGTGTDTQYF	TGTGCCGATCGACGATCCGGGACTGGCACAGATACGCAGTATTTT
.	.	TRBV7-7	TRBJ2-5	CASSLSRGALETQYF	TGTGCTAGCAGCTTATCACGGGGGGCGTTGGAGACCCAGTACTTC
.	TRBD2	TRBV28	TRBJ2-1	CASSLWTSGTSEQFF	TGTGCCAGCAGTTTATGGACTAGCGGGACGTCGGAGCAGTTCTTC
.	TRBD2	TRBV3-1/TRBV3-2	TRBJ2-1	CASMGVGLAGVSSYNEQFF	TGTGCCAGCATGGGGGTGGGACTAGCGGGAGTAAGTTCCTACAATGAGCAGTTCTTC
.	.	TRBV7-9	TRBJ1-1	CASSGYNTEAFF	TGTGCCAGCAGCGGTTATAACACTGAAGCTTTCTTT
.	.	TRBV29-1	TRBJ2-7	CSVASQSYEQYF	TGCAGCGTTGCCAGCCAATCCTACGAGCAGTACTTC
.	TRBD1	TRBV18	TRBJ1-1	CASYRQGATEAFF	TGTGCCAGCTACAGACAGGGGGCCACTGAAGCTTTCTTT
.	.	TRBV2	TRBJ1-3	CASKQGAGNTIYF	TGTGCCAGCAAGCAGGGTGCCGGAAACACCATATATTTT
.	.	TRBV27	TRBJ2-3	CASSWARGTDTQYF	TGTGCCAGCAGTTGGGCCAGGGGCACAGATACGCAGTATTTT
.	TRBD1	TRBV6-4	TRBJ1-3	CASSPGQGAGNTIYF	TGTGCCAGCAGCCCGGGACAGGGGGCTGGAAACACCATATATTTT
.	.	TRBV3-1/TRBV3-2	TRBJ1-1	CASSQLMQSTEAFF	TGTGCCAGCAGCCAACTCATGCAGAGCACTGAAGCTTTCTTT
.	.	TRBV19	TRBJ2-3	CASSPVRGRRSTDTQYF	TGTGCCAGTAGCCCCGTCAGGGGACGGCGATCCACAGATACGCAGTATTTT
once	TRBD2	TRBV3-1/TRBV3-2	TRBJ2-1	CASSQGMGGGSYNEQFF	TGTGCCAGCAGCCAAGGCATGGGCGGGGGCTCCTACAATGAGCAGTTCTTC
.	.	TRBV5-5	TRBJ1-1	CASSLEWGPNTEAFF	TGTGCCAGCAGCTTGGAGTGGGGGCCGAACACTGAAGCTTTCTTT
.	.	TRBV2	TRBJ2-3	CASRSLSVGTQYF	TGTGCCAGCAGGTCCCTGTCTGTGGGCACGCAGTATTTT
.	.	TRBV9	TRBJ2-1	CASSVRPTGGGEQFF	TGTGCCAGCAGCGTACGGCCAACGGGGGGCGGTGAGCAGTTCTTC
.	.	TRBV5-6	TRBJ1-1	CASSVRREAFF	TGTGCCAGCAGCGTCCGACGGGAAGCTTTCTTT
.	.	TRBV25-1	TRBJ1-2	CASKAPDGYTF	TGTGCCAGCAAGGCACCTGATGGCTACACCTTC
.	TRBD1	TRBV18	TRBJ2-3	CASSPPGQYSDTQYF	TGTGCCAGCTCACCTCCGGGACAGTACAGCGATACGCAGTATTTT